This T cell receptor beta chain was documented in a study of T cells after yellow fever vaccination. Study in general: Preparation used SMART-Seq v4 Ultra Low Input for the low-cell-number fractions.

The CDR3 consists of 14 residues. Trimming cost V 9 bases and J 2 bases; bases outside gene matches: 6. Per the germline V gene, CDR1 is KGHDR and CDR2 is SFDVKD. Template switching by 5'RACE produced TCR cDNA, adding a universal primer site and UMIs. Using its own MiXCR run on the 5' RACE reads, TCRdb lists one record per CDR3 protein. The sample contains around 250,000 distinct CDR3 sequences, less than 9% of which appear only once. This clonotype was seen repeatedly, ten times or more. The chain uses TRBV24-1 and TRBJ2-1; 7 bases match TRBD1. The input for sequencing was CD4+ T cells sorted from PBMCs, taken 15 days after the yellow fever booster vaccination. The origin of this receptor is a man aged 25 to 45 who received the YFV17D yellow fever vaccine. The chain's CDR3 is CATSRQGTYNEQFF. The CDR3 region has the DNA TGTGCCACCTCGAGACAGGGTACCTACAATGAGCAGTTCTTC.